This record looks at one T cell receptor beta chain sequence and its context. Its antigen is unknown. A read error may be the cause here, since a much bigger clone is one base away. Sequencing libraries made from TCR beta cDNA carried unique molecular identifiers. TCRdb ran MiXCR on the PCR reads and lists one entry per CDR3 protein. The table lists over 700,000 distinct CDR3 sequences, less than 35% of them singletons. The source of the sample is a study of post-analysis software for immune sequencing data. Study-wide results and limits: Samples from one preparation batch, clustered by F measure, grouped strongly together. There were about five TRBV segments more frequent in patients than controls, and TRBV5-6, TRBV5-1 and TRBV20-1 were among them.

Germline V gene lookup returns CDR1 DFQATT and CDR2 SNEGSKA (reference sequence). The CDR3 is 12 amino acids. This clonotype was obtained from a girl aged 10-17 years with multiple sclerosis. The chain has TRBV20-1 and TRBJ2-4; D tentatively reads TRBD1 or TRBD2 (5 bases each). The closer fit of TRBJ2-7 to the DNA end suggests the J call may be wrong. Sequences were obtained from blood. The CDR3 is CSALGPTYEQYV. For the CDR3, the DNA is TGCAGTGCCTTGGGACCTACCTACGAGCAGTACGTC.